This paragraph reports one TCR beta chain. Antigen specificity is unknown. Profiling relied on immunoSEQ multiplex PCR, and the TCRdb table lists in-frame clones only, not all of them. The data show approximately 66,000 clones, approximately 90% seen once. This sample is part of a study of OX40 agonist ivuxolimab in advanced cancers. Study in general: Each patient was given ivuxolimab into a vein every 2 weeks, at 0.01 to 10 mg/kg. Having had anti-PD-1, anti-PD-L1 or anti-CTLA-4 therapy before was allowed, and roughly 39% had some. Overall study findings and caveats: Also present in some nonresponders was a low level of normalized T-cell clonal expansion. At 0.1 to 3.0 mg/kg, CD4+ and CD8+ blood T cells expanded clonally by week 6.

This CDR3 has 15 amino acids. Trimming removed 0 bases at V and 6 bases at J, with 12 bases between. Germline V gene data show CDR1 as LGHNA and CDR2 as YSLEER. The receptor was derived from an adult with an advanced solid tumor such as melanoma, head and neck, liver or kidney cancer. The J gene is TRBJ1-5, the V gene TRBV4-3; D might be TRBD1 (5 bases). The specimen was CD4+ or CD8+ T cells sorted from blood, collected in a trial of the OX40 agonist ivuxolimab. CDR3 DNA sequence: TGCGCCAGCAGCCAAGATTGGCAGGGCGCTCAGCCCCAGCATTTT. This codes for CASSQDWQGAQPQHF.